The following is a TCR beta chain sequence with its context. The specificity of this receptor is unknown. It has no much larger one-base neighbor in the sample; base qualities were not kept. The data are from a study of blood T cell repertoires in COVID-19 (dated by TCRdb to the early 2020s). Looking at the study overall: Collaborator samples came from the United States, Italy and Spain and covered acute and convalescent phases of COVID-19. The material from the prospective study consisted of cDNA or gDNA derived from T cells, B-cell-depleted T cells, or PBMCs. Subjects who had been exposed to COVID-19, were actively infected with it, or had recovered from it provided the deeply sampled blood TCRbeta repertoires that made up the dataset. The repertoires were released in a freely available public database intended as a resource for research on the immune response to SARS-CoV-2. Samples came from the ongoing ImmuneRACE study (first 160 participants) plus 1,254 subjects from 6 global collaborators. Nearly every sample came with metadata listing a de-identified subject ID, COVID-19 status, age in years and sex. Where available, HLA class I and class II types were obtained from metadata supplied by the sample provider rather than from assay-based typing. Broad study findings and their caveats: The quantity of clinical and demographic metadata differed by source and by participant and was supplied without curation.

In the prospective study, participants were roughly 18 to 95 years old, resided in about two dozen geographic areas of the United States, and were enrolled through a virtual design. To assign participants to cohorts, the prospective study relied on clinical history that participants themselves reported in a screening survey and a study questionnaire. ImmuneRACE Cohort 3 recovered participants were defined by two consecutive negative NP/OP PCR tests, healthcare professional clearance, or symptom resolution. Each participant in the prospective study had whole blood, serum and a nasopharyngeal or oropharyngeal swab collected by mobile phlebotomists. Prospective study participants could optionally give additional blood draws and questionnaires over a roughly two-month period. Before DNA extraction, blood samples from the prospective study were shipped at room temperature or frozen. TCRbeta CDR3 regions were amplified from genomic DNA using the immunoSEQ Assay, a bias-controlled multiplex PCR. On the study's bioinformatics: Nucleated cell counts per sample were estimated from amplification of reference gene primers within the assay. Sequence reads were collapsed and filtered to measure the absolute abundance of every unique TCRbeta CDR3 rearrangement. Productive Simpson clonality was computed per sample as the square root of Simpson's diversity index over productive rearrangements. TCRdb took over this immuneACCESS table, retaining in-frame rearrangements with V and J assigned. Such tables are incomplete; in checked studies, under half of the missing clones stem from an unresolved V gene, and the remainder is unexplained. V and J calls and clone size follow that table, whereas D and trimming were derived from the DNA. For this sample there are hundreds of thousands of clones; around nine tenths appear just once. The ten largest clonotypes hold roughly 1.6% of the sample.

The sequence was collected from a woman aged 45-60 years who had recovered from COVID-19. The specimen was PBMCs or T cells enriched from blood (not recorded which).

The base sequence is TGTGCCAGTACCGCCCCGGGAGGCCGTCTCGGGACCGGGGAGCTGTTTTTT. Its translation reads: CASTAPGGRLGTGELFF. The rearranged segments are TRBV19 and TRBJ2-2; 7 nucleotides in the junction match TRBD2. V and J are trimmed by 7 bases and 5 bases, and the gene matches miss 16 bases of the junction. Measured from the cysteine to the phenylalanine, the CDR3 is 17 residues long. Here the CDR3 DNA is all that survives: 51 bases in frame from base 1. The germline V gene encodes CDR1 LNHDA and CDR2 SQIVND (reference sequence).